The 2 T cell receptor beta chains presented below share a single source sample, sequenced in a study of brain metastases from non-small cell lung cancer (dated by TCRdb to the late 2010s). The method was the immunoSEQ multiplex PCR assay. As stored in TCRdb, this immuneACCESS dataset retains in-frame rearrangements with V and J assigned. A fraction of the clones does not appear; measured against another copy, unresolved V genes explain less than half of the discrepancy, and the remainder lacks a known reason. The sample includes about 1,000 clones, with roughly 82% observed a single time. Of the sample, approximately 12% is held by the ten largest clones. The sequenced sample consisted of tumor-adjacent normal tissue. The origin of the receptors is a donor at least 40 years old with non-small cell lung cancer.

Points on this clone: This same CDR3 is encoded by further DNA sequences in the sample. CDR3 sequence (DNA): TGTGCCAGCAGCCAAACAGGGGTTACCTACGAGCAGTACTTC. Protein sequence: CASSQTGVTYEQYF. V gene TRBV7-9 combines with J gene TRBJ2-7; 7 positions match TRBD1. J lost 2 bases, V lost 5 bases, and 6 bases had no gene match. Germline values: CDR1 SEHNR, CDR2 FQNEAQ (reference sequence). The CDR3 spans 14 residues.

The sample holds a few counts of this clone. The rearrangement joins TRBV2 to TRBJ2-1; possible D gene TRBD2, 6 bases. Germline loops: CDR1 SNHLY, CDR2 FYNNEI. Trimming cost V 4 bases and J 3 bases, with 13 bases left between them. CDR3 length equals 15 residues. The CDR3, as DNA: TGTGCCAGCAGTGTGACTAGTTCGGTCTACAATGAGCAGTTCTTC. Translated, it gives CASSVTSSVYNEQFF.